Shown below are 27 T cell receptor beta chains from a single sample sequenced in a study of blood T cell repertoires in COVID-19 (dated by TCRdb to 2020 to 2022). The library was obtained by the immunoSEQ multiplex PCR assay. TCRdb took this table from immuneACCESS and kept in-frame rearrangements with V and J called. Such tables lack part of the clones; where checked against another copy, unresolved V genes explain under half of the gap, and the rest is unexplained. Present in this sample are 70,000 to 95,000 clones, approximately 88% of which were seen just once. The biggest ten clones account for 2.7% of the sample. The sequencing sample was made of peripheral blood. These receptors were obtained from a man in his fifties or sixties with COVID-19, enrolled during active disease.

The chain couples TRBV5-1 to TRBJ2-1; 12 positions match TRBD1. The V and J ends lost 2 bases and 4 bases, in that order; junction bases with no gene match: 7. The CDR3 has 17 residues. From germline, CDR1 is SGHRS and CDR2 YFSETQ. The DNA for the CDR3 is TGCGCCAGCAGCTTTCCGGGACAGGGGGCTTCTTACAATGAGCAGTTCTTC. This translates into CASSFPGQGASYNEQFF.

This chain links TRBV5-1 with TRBJ1-3, with 7 nucleotides matching TRBD1. The V segment lost 4 bases and the J segment 6 bases; nucleotides outside the gene matches: 7. The CDR3 runs 14 residues. Germline V gives CDR1 SGHRS, CDR2 YFSETQ. The CDR3 loop is CASSEGTEPNTIYF. Here the CDR3 DNA reads TGCGCCAGCAGCGAGGGGACAGAGCCAAACACCATATATTTT.

The V gene is TRBV2, the J gene TRBJ1-3; 9 nucleotides line up with TRBD1. With V trimmed by 4 bases and J by 2 bases, 6 bases remained unmatched. This CDR3 is built from 16 residues. Germline V CDR1 and CDR2: SNHLY, FYNNEI. The CDR3 DNA follows: TGTGCCAGCAGTGTGGTACAGGGGGCGGCTGGAAACACCATATATTTT. Translating it yields CASSVVQGAAGNTIYF. Combining the CDR3 with reference TRBV2 and TRBJ1-3 gives the whole variable domain EPEVTQTPSHQVTQMGQEVILRCVPISNHLYFYWYRQILGQKVEFLVSFYNNEISEKSEIFDDQFSVERPDGSNFTLKIRSTKLEDSAMYFCASSVVQGAAGNTIYFGEGSWLTVV.

The V and J genes are TRBV29-1 and TRBJ1-2, with a tentative D call TRBD1 (5 bases). The germline V gene has CDR1 SQVTM and CDR2 ANQGSEA. The CDR3 is 13 residues long. The V and J ends lost 6 bases and 3 bases respectively, with 14 bases between them. The CDR3 sequence: CSVGQGGDYGYTF. The CDR3 bases are TGCAGCGTGGGGCAGGGAGGGGACTATGGCTACACCTTC.

V is TRBV3-1 (or the pseudogene TRBV3-2) and J is TRBJ1-4; D may be TRBD1 (5 bases). The CDR3 length is 13 residues. The V gene's germline CDR1 is LGHDT and CDR2 YNNKEL (reference sequence). Between the trimmed V and J ends, which lost 6 bases and 8 bases, there was a span of 13 bases. CDR3 protein: CASSSVGGEKLFF. In DNA form, the CDR3 reads TGTGCCAGCAGTTCTGTTGGGGGGGAAAAACTGTTTTTT.

V is TRBV14 and J is TRBJ1-2; D is undetermined. The germline V gene encodes CDR1 SGHDN and CDR2 FVKESK. Trimming left V 1 base short and J 6 bases short, with 12 bases between. CDR3 length: 14 amino acids. The CDR3 sequence: CASSQVHGAHGYTF. CDR3 DNA: TGTGCCAGCAGCCAAGTTCACGGAGCTCATGGCTACACCTTC.

V gene TRBV4-3 combines with J gene TRBJ1-1, with D possibly being TRBD1 (6 bases). Germline lookup yields CDR1 LGHNA and CDR2 YSLEER. Trimming pared 3 bases from V and 1 base from J, leaving 6 bases between. This CDR3 spans 13 amino acids. For the CDR3, the DNA is TGCGCCAGCAGCCAGGGACAGAACACTGAAGCTTTCTTT. Amino acids: CASSQGQNTEAFF.

The chain employs TRBV12-3 or TRBV12-4 and TRBJ1-2, with 9 bases that match TRBD1. The CDR3 totals 13 residues. Unmatched junction bases numbered 7, after V lost 6 bases and J lost 8 bases. The CDR3 sequence is CASRPQGASGYTF. CDR3 DNA: TGTGCCAGCAGGCCACAGGGGGCGTCGGGCTACACCTTC.

The V call is TRBV27, the J call TRBJ2-4, with 11 positions matching TRBD2. The CDR3 is made up of 20 amino acids. CDR1 is MNHEY and CDR2 is SMNVEV in the germline V gene (reference sequence). Trimming took 6 bases from V and 0 from J; bases not matched to a gene: 16. The DNA for the CDR3 is TGTGCCAGCAGCTACCGGTTTCCGGGGACTAGCGGTTTAGCCAAAAACATTCAGTACTTC. Encoded protein: CASSYRFPGTSGLAKNIQYF.

The chain carries TRBV11-2 and TRBJ1-1; D gene uncertain. The V end was cut by 0 bases, the J end by 2 bases, with 13 bases between. This CDR3 region has 16 residues. Per germline, CDR1 SGHAT and CDR2 FQNNGV. The CDR3 reads CASSLDHWALNTEAFF. The CDR3, as DNA: TGTGCCAGCAGCTTAGATCATTGGGCTTTAAACACTGAAGCTTTCTTT. The full variable domain, completed using reference TRBV11-2 and TRBJ1-1, is EAGVAQSPRYKIIEKRQSVAFWCNPISGHATLYWYQQILGQGPKLLIQFQNNGVVDDSQLPKDRFSAERLKGVDSTLKIQPAKLEDSAVYLCASSLDHWALNTEAFFGQGTRLTVV.

CDR3 nucleotide sequence: TGTGCCAGCAGCCAAGGACAGCTTTATAATTCACCCCTCCACTTT. Amino acid sequence: CASSQGQLYNSPLHF. The chain carries TRBV14 and TRBJ1-6; possible D gene TRBD1, 5 bases. The germline V gene has CDR1 SGHDN and CDR2 FVKESK. V was pared by 1 base and J by 4 bases, with 8 bases between. The CDR3 has 15 amino acids.

The genes are TRBV7-2 and TRBJ2-7; D is possibly TRBD2 (5 bases). V shed 8 bases and J shed 0 bases, with 14 bases lying between them. The CDR3 covers 14 residues. Per the germline V gene, CDR1 is SGHTA and CDR2 is FQGNSA. In nucleotides, the CDR3 is TGTGCCAGCGGGCAACGGGGTTTCTCCTACGAGCAGTACTTC. Translation: CASGQRGFSYEQYF. Full variable domain (missing parts from reference TRBV7-2 and TRBJ2-7): GAGVSQSPSNKVTEKGKDVELRCDPISGHTALYWYRQSLGQGLEFLIYFQGNSAPDKSGLPSDRFSAERTGGSVSTLTIQRTQQEDSAVYLCASGQRGFSYEQYFGPGTRLTVT.

The V gene is TRBV27, the J gene TRBJ2-7; tentative D call: TRBD2 (7 bases). The CDR3 runs 15 residues. Germline CDR1 reads MNHEY; CDR2 reads SMNVEV (reference sequence). V shed 6 bases and J shed 5 bases, with 20 bases lying between them. The CDR3 spells CASRPVGGAQNEQYF. The DNA for the CDR3 is TGTGCCAGCAGACCCGTGGGGGGGGCTCAGAACGAGCAGTACTTC.

The chain carries TRBV18 and TRBJ1-1; TRBD1 matches 8 bases. Looked up from germline, CDR1 is KGHSH and CDR2 is LQKENI. With 3 bases clipped from V and 1 base from J, the junction kept 7 bases outside the gene matches. The CDR3 has 16 residues. CDR3 DNA sequence: TGTGCCAGCTCACCCCGGACAGGGAATAGGAACACTGAAGCTTTCTTT. It encodes CASSPRTGNRNTEAFF.

The chain employs TRBV14 and TRBJ2-7, with 11 positions matching TRBD1. Germline V gene lookup returns CDR1 SGHDN and CDR2 FVKESK. The CDR3 length is 15 residues. J was trimmed by 3 bases and V by 2 bases; bases with no gene match: 3. This chain's CDR3 is CASSQWTGGRYEQYF. CDR3 nucleotide sequence: TGTGCCAGCAGCCAATGGACAGGGGGCCGCTACGAGCAGTACTTC. Variable domain in full (rest from reference TRBV14 and TRBJ2-7): EAGVTQFPSHSVIEKGQTVTLRCDPISGHDNLYWYRRVMGKEIKFLLHFVKESKQDESGMPNNRFLAERTGGTYSTLKVQPAELEDSGVYFCASSQWTGGRYEQYFGPGTRLTVT.

The table lists this clone with a count of one. The chain combines TRBV29-1 with TRBJ2-7; perhaps TRBD2 as D (7 bases). Germline-derived CDR1 and CDR2 are SQVTM and ANQGSEA. The CDR3 is 13 amino acids. Trimming shortened V by 6 bases and J by 3 bases, and 15 bases separated the two germline ends. The DNA for the CDR3 is TGCAGCGTACGGGGGGACACCATCTACGAGCAGTACTTC. Amino acid sequence: CSVRGDTIYEQYF.

The rearrangement uses TRBV27 and TRBJ2-7, with D possibly matching TRBD1 (6 bases). V lost 5 bases and J 3 bases, leaving 14 bases between the germline ends. Germline V gives CDR1 MNHEY, CDR2 SMNVEV (reference sequence). CDR3 length equals 14 residues. The CDR3 sequence is CASSRTEELYEQYF. The CDR3 nucleotides read TGTGCCAGCAGTAGGACAGAGGAGCTCTACGAGCAGTACTTC.

The count of this clone is one. The genes are TRBV5-6 and TRBJ1-5; D remains unclear. This CDR3 region has 15 residues. Per germline, CDR1 SGHDT and CDR2 YYEEEE. V lost 0 bases and J lost 3, with 10 bases in between. The CDR3 loop is CASSLAGVNNQPQHF. In DNA form, the CDR3 reads TGTGCCAGCAGCTTGGCCGGGGTAAACAATCAGCCCCAGCATTTT.

The chain uses TRBV4-1 and TRBJ2-7; 7 nucleotides line up with TRBD1. Germline values: CDR1 MGHRA, CDR2 YSYEKL. The CDR3 loop spans 15 amino acids. J lost 1 base, V lost 6 bases, and 9 bases had no gene match. Here the CDR3 DNA reads TGCGCCAGCAGGAAAAGGGACAGTTCGTCCTACGAGCAGTACTTC. Protein: CASRKRDSSSYEQYF.

This clone appeared once. The V gene is TRBV19, the J gene TRBJ2-5; 8 nucleotides line up with TRBD1. The germline CDR1 and CDR2 sequences are LNHDA and SQIVND (reference sequence). This CDR3 region has 15 residues. V trimming: 4 bases; J trimming: 5 bases; junction bases outside the gene matches: 9. DNA of the CDR3: TGTGCCAGTAGTAATAGCGGCAGGGGGCTGGAGACCCAGTACTTC. Translation: CASSNSGRGLETQYF. Based on the CDR3 plus reference TRBV19 and TRBJ2-5, the full variable domain is DGGITQSPKYLFRKEGQNVTLSCEQNLNHDAMYWYRQDPGQGLRLIYYSQIVNDFQKGDIAEGYSVSREKKESFPLTVTSAQKNPTAFYLCASSNSGRGLETQYFGPGTRLLVL.

The gene calls are TRBV5-1 and TRBJ2-6; D is perhaps TRBD2 (5 bases). The germline V gene has CDR1 SGHRS and CDR2 YFSETQ. This CDR3 comprises 16 residues. The V gene lost 4 bases and the J gene lost 1 base, with 12 bases spanning the gap. In DNA, the CDR3 is TGCGCCAGCAGCATGACGGGGTCGTCTGGGGCCAACGTCCTGACTTTC. Encoded protein: CASSMTGSSGANVLTF. The whole variable domain, remainder taken from reference TRBV5-1 and TRBJ2-6, is KAGVTQTPRYLIKTRGQQVTLSCSPISGHRSVSWYQQTPGQGLQFLFEYFSETQRNKGNFPGRFSGRQFSNSRSEMNVSTLELGDSALYLCASSMTGSSGANVLTFGAGSRLTVL.

The genes are TRBV7-2 and TRBJ2-3, with 8 bases lining up with TRBD2. The CDR3 is 14 residues long. Germline-derived CDR1 and CDR2 are SGHTA and FQGNSA. V trimming: 5 bases; J trimming: 6 bases; junction bases outside the gene matches: 7. The CDR3 is CASSAIAGYDTQYF. Written as DNA, the CDR3 is TGTGCCAGCAGCGCGATAGCGGGGTACGATACGCAGTATTTT.

The chain carries TRBV30 and TRBJ2-5; 12 bases are a match to TRBD2. The CDR3 has 17 amino acids. The germline gives CDR1 GTSNPN, CDR2 SVGIG (reference sequence). With V trimmed by 2 bases and J by 4 bases, 11 bases remained unmatched. This CDR3 reads CAWSPTDRTSGTETQYF. In nucleotides, the CDR3 is TGTGCCTGGAGTCCTACCGATCGGACTAGCGGGACAGAGACCCAGTACTTC. The full variable domain, with the rest looked up from reference TRBV30 and TRBJ2-5, is SQTIHQWPATLVQPVGSPLSLECTVEGTSNPNLYWYRQAAGRGLQLLFYSVGIGQISSEVPQNLSASRPQDRQFILSSKKLLLSDSGFYLCAWSPTDRTSGTETQYFGPGTRLLVL.

The V call is TRBV6-5, the J call TRBJ2-1; TRBD1 aligns across 9 bases. Trimming cost V 2 bases and J 4 bases; bases outside gene matches: 3. This CDR3 is 15 amino acids long. Germline CDR1 and CDR2: MNHEY and SVGAGI. CDR3 protein: CASSYEGQGYNEQFF. Here the CDR3 DNA reads TGTGCCAGCAGTTACGAGGGACAGGGATACAATGAGCAGTTCTTC.

The rearrangement uses TRBV20-1 and TRBJ2-3, with 7 bases matching TRBD2. The CDR3 runs to 14 residues. Germline V gives CDR1 DFQATT, CDR2 SNEGSKA (reference sequence). J was trimmed by 2 bases and V by 3 bases; bases with no gene match: 5. Written as DNA, the CDR3 is TGCAGTGCTAGTCGGGCGGGAGACACAGATACGCAGTATTTT. Protein product: CSASRAGDTDTQYF.

V and J are TRBV7-8 and TRBJ2-3; 8 bases align to TRBD1. The junction had 8 bases not matched to a gene; V was cut back by 3 bases and J by 6 bases. CDR3 length: 15 residues. Germline V gene sequence: CDR1 SGHVS, CDR2 FQNEAQ. This chain's CDR3 is CASSLPGGASDTQYF. The CDR3 DNA reads TGTGCCAGCAGCTTGCCAGGGGGCGCATCGGATACGCAGTATTTT.

This clone was seen once. The chain couples TRBV6-2 or TRBV6-3 to TRBJ2-7, with 9 positions matching TRBD2. The CDR3 is 13 amino acids. CDR1 and CDR2 (germline): MNHEY, SVGEGT. Unmatched junction bases numbered 1, after V lost 2 bases and J lost 5 bases. The CDR3 region is CASSYLAGNEQYF. The CDR3 DNA reads TGTGCCAGCAGTTACCTAGCGGGGAACGAGCAGTACTTC.